The 27 T cell receptor beta chains listed next were all sequenced from one sample in a study of blood T cell repertoires in COVID-19. Profiled with immunoSEQ multiplex PCR; TCRdb holds only in-frame clones, not every one. This table has more than 85,000 clones, over 75% appearing once. Sequences were obtained from peripheral blood. These TCRs come from a woman of 80 years or more with active or convalescent COVID-19.

V gene TRBV3-1 (or the pseudogene TRBV3-2) combines with J gene TRBJ2-1; TRBD2 agrees at 12 bases. Germline CDR1 and CDR2: LGHDT and YNNKEL (reference sequence). The junction had 3 bases not matched to a gene; V was cut back by 4 bases and J by 5 bases. The CDR3 is 15 residues long. The CDR3 DNA reads as TGTGCCAGCAGCCCGGGACTAGCGGGCAACAATGAGCAGTTCTTC. It yields the protein CASSPGLAGNNEQFF.

The chain carries TRBV7-9 and TRBJ1-1, with TRBD1 matching 7 bases. Trimming at V came to 5 bases and at J to 1 base, leaving 4 bases not matched to a gene. CDR1 is SEHNR and CDR2 is FQNEAQ in the germline V gene (reference sequence). This CDR3 region has 14 residues. CDR3 residues: CASSKDRWNTEAFF. The CDR3 DNA reads as TGTGCCAGCAGCAAGGACAGGTGGAACACTGAAGCTTTCTTT.

This clone has a handful of counts. The V gene is TRBV29-1, the J gene TRBJ2-1; a possible D gene is TRBD2 (5 bases). Trimming took off 7 bases at V and 9 bases at J, with 22 bases between the two ends. CDR1 and CDR2 (germline): SQVTM, ANQGSEA. The CDR3 contains 14 residues. CDR3 nucleotides: TGCAGCGCGCCAGAAGGACCCGGTCGGGGTGAGCAGTTCTTC. Translation: CSAPEGPGRGEQFF.

The chain is built from TRBV5-6 and TRBJ2-7; D may be TRBD2 (5 bases). The CDR3 is 12 amino acids. V was shortened by 0 bases and J by 12 bases, with 13 bases between the two germline ends. Germline-derived CDR1 and CDR2 are SGHDT and YYEEEE. The CDR3 sequence is CASSLVRQEAYF. CDR3 in DNA: TGTGCCAGCAGCTTGGTACGGCAGGAGGCGTACTTC.

V gene TRBV18 combines with J gene TRBJ2-7; D ambiguous. The V end was cut by 3 bases, the J end by 4 bases, with 10 bases between. The CDR3 is made up of 13 amino acids. Looked up from germline, CDR1 is KGHSH and CDR2 is LQKENI. The CDR3 nucleotides are TGTGCCAGCTCACCGGAGAGTAGGTACGAGCAGTACTTC. Translated, it gives CASSPESRYEQYF.

There are a few counts of this clone. The chain couples TRBV5-5 to TRBJ2-7; perhaps TRBD1 as D (6 bases). Looked up from germline, CDR1 is SGHKS and CDR2 is YYEKEE (reference sequence). V gave up 7 bases and J gave up 0 bases, with 14 bases separating them. This CDR3 is 14 amino acids long. In nucleotides, the CDR3 is TGTGCCAGCGGGGGCGGAATTCCCTCCTACGAGCAGTACTTC. Translated, it gives CASGGGIPSYEQYF. Based on the CDR3 plus reference TRBV5-5 and TRBJ2-7, the full variable domain is DAGVTQSPTHLIKTRGQQVTLRCSPISGHKSVSWYQQVLGQGPQFIFQYYEKEERGRGNFPDRFSARQFPNYSSELNVNALLLGDSALYLCASGGGIPSYEQYFGPGTRLTVT.

The CDR3 region has the DNA TGTGCCAGCAGCTTAGTTGCAGGGGGCGTCACTGAAGCTTTCTTT. It translates to CASSLVAGGVTEAFF. The chain is built from TRBV11-1 and TRBJ1-1, with 8 bases matching TRBD1. In germline, CDR1 is SGHAT, CDR2 FQDESV (reference sequence). The V and J ends lost 1 base and 4 bases, in that order; junction bases with no gene match: 5. The CDR3 has 15 amino acids. Together with reference TRBV11-1 and TRBJ1-1, the CDR3 gives the full variable domain: EAEVAQSPRYKITEKSQAVAFWCDPISGHATLYWYRQILGQGPELLVQFQDESVVDDSQLPKDRFSAERLKGVDSTLKIQPAELGDSAMYLCASSLVAGGVTEAFFGQGTRLTVV.

The gene calls are TRBV7-2 and TRBJ2-3; no definite D call. The V and J ends lost 1 base and 2 bases respectively, with 7 bases between them. CDR1 is SGHTA and CDR2 is FQGNSA in the germline V gene. The CDR3 is 14 residues long. In DNA form, the CDR3 reads TGTGCCAGCAGCTTAGGACTCTACACAGATACGCAGTATTTT. The encoded protein is CASSLGLYTDTQYF.

The V call is TRBV7-3, the J call TRBJ2-1; 8 bases match TRBD2. Germline V gene lookup returns CDR1 SGHTA and CDR2 FQGTGA. The CDR3 consists of 13 residues. J gave up 6 bases and V 4 bases, and 2 bases lay outside the gene matches. CDR3 nucleotide sequence: TGTGCCAGCAGCTCCACTAGCGGCAATGAGCAGTTCTTC. Protein product: CASSSTSGNEQFF.

This chain connects TRBV5-1 to TRBJ2-1; the match to TRBD1 covers 11 bases. The CDR3 contains 15 residues. Germline CDR1 reads SGHRS; CDR2 reads YFSETQ. The J segment lost 6 bases and the V segment lost 4 bases, leaving 6 bases of the junction unmatched. The CDR3 here is CASSEGQGGVNEQFF. The CDR3 DNA is TGCGCCAGCAGCGAGGGACAGGGGGGCGTCAATGAGCAGTTCTTC.

The sample holds a few counts of this clone. The CDR3 region has the DNA TGTGCCAGCAGTTTCCAAAGGACAGCTTCTAATTCACCCCTCCACTTT. Translation: CASSFQRTASNSPLHF. The chain uses TRBV27 and TRBJ1-6; D might be TRBD1 (6 bases). Germline CDR1 reads MNHEY; CDR2 reads SMNVEV (reference sequence). The CDR3 is 16 residues long. Deletions cut 3 bases from V and 6 bases from J, with 15 bases between.

The chain combines TRBV5-4 with TRBJ1-4; 12 bases map to TRBD1. This CDR3 has 15 amino acids. With V trimmed by 3 bases and J by 5 bases, 2 bases remained unmatched. CDR1 SGHNT and CDR2 YYREEE come from the germline V gene (reference sequence). CDR3 DNA sequence: TGTGCCAGCAGCTGGGGACAGGGGGCAAATGAAAAACTGTTTTTT. It specifies CASSWGQGANEKLFF.

The V call is TRBV1, the J call TRBJ2-7; the D call of TRBD2 is as the table states it, not checked on the DNA. TRBV1 is flagged as a pseudogene. The CDR3 runs 16 residues. The CDR3 reads CTSSQKASGCSYEQYF. CDR3 in DNA: TGCACCAGCAGCCAAAAGGCTAGCGGGTGCTCCTACGAGCAGTACTTC.

There are a few counts of this clone. This chain uses TRBV11-2 with TRBJ2-3; possibly TRBD2 for D (6 bases). CDR1 SGHAT and CDR2 FQNNGV come from the germline V gene. The CDR3 sequence is 16 residues long. The ends were cut back, 0 bases at V and 3 bases at J, with 13 bases in the middle. CDR3 residues: CASSLDYRRETDTQYF. CDR3 nucleotides: TGTGCCAGCAGCTTAGATTACCGGCGGGAAACAGATACGCAGTATTTT.

The gene calls are TRBV7-6 and TRBJ2-7; TRBD2 agrees at 9 bases. This CDR3 has 14 residues. In germline, CDR1 is SGHVS, CDR2 FNYEAQ. V trimming: 5 bases; J trimming: 2 bases; junction bases outside the gene matches: 4. CDR3 coding DNA: TGTGCCAGCAGCCCGACTAGCGGACCCTACGAGCAGTACTTC. Protein sequence: CASSPTSGPYEQYF.

The V call is TRBV5-4, the J call TRBJ2-3, with TRBD2 matching 8 bases. CDR3 length: 15 residues. CDR1 and CDR2 (germline): SGHNT, YYREEE (reference sequence). V lost 1 base to trimming and J lost 6 bases; unmatched junction nucleotides: 7. DNA of the CDR3: TGTGCCAGCAGCTTGTCTTCGGGAGGGCCGGATACGCAGTATTTT. It codes for CASSLSSGGPDTQYF. The full variable domain, in which reference TRBV5-4 and TRBJ2-3 provide the parts outside the CDR3, is ETGVTQSPTHLIKTRGQQVTLRCSSQSGHNTVSWYQQALGQGPQFIFQYYREEENGRGNFPPRFSGLQFPNYSSELNVNALELDDSALYLCASSLSSGGPDTQYFGPGTRLTVL.

This chain uses TRBV4-1 with TRBJ1-4, with 8 nucleotides matching TRBD1. There are 18 residues in the CDR3. The V segment lost 0 bases and the J segment 10 bases; nucleotides outside the gene matches: 16. The germline gives CDR1 MGHRA, CDR2 YSYEKL. The CDR3 reads CASSQDWSQTGASGKLFF. The CDR3 nucleotides are TGCGCCAGCAGCCAAGATTGGAGTCAGACAGGGGCGAGCGGAAAACTGTTTTTT.

The V gene is TRBV5-1, the J gene TRBJ1-4; TRBD1 matches 7 bases. V gave up 3 bases and J gave up 0 bases; unmatched junction bases: 14. The CDR3 is made up of 19 amino acids. Germline V lookup: CDR1 SGHRS, CDR2 YFSETQ. In nucleotides, the CDR3 is TGCGCCAGCAGCTCATCTCTGACAGGGCAGAGCGCAACTAATGAAAAACTGTTTTTT. It translates to CASSSSLTGQSATNEKLFF.

V and J are TRBV5-1 and TRBJ2-5; weak D call: TRBD2 (6 bases). V lost 5 bases, J lost 3 bases, and 11 bases lay in between. The germline V gene encodes CDR1 SGHRS and CDR2 YFSETQ. CDR3 length equals 13 residues. CDR3 DNA sequence: TGCGCCAGCAGTCTAGGCGGGAAAGAGACCCAGTACTTC. This encodes CASSLGGKETQYF.

This rearrangement joins TRBV27 to TRBJ1-5, with D uncertain. This CDR3 has 13 residues. Germline-derived CDR1 and CDR2 are MNHEY and SMNVEV (reference sequence). Trimming left V 3 bases short and J 4 bases short, with 7 bases between. This CDR3 is CASSFDTNQPQHF. Here the CDR3 DNA reads TGTGCCAGCAGTTTTGACACGAATCAGCCCCAGCATTTT.

V and J are TRBV7-3 and TRBJ2-7; 7 bases map to TRBD2. The CDR3 is 14 amino acids. Germline V lookup: CDR1 SGHTA, CDR2 FQGTGA. The V segment lost 5 bases and the J segment 2 bases; nucleotides outside the gene matches: 6. CDR3 coding DNA: TGTGCCAGCAGCGAGGGGAGGGGAACCTACGAGCAGTACTTC. Protein product: CASSEGRGTYEQYF.

The genes are TRBV9 and TRBJ2-1, with TRBD2 matching 8 bases. CDR1 and CDR2 (germline): SGDLS, YYNGEE. V dropped 3 bases and J dropped 9; count of bases not matched to a gene: 8. The CDR3 totals 14 residues. The CDR3 DNA sequence: TGTGCCAGCAGCGCCGGGACTAGGTATCCTGAGCAGTTCTTC. It yields the protein CASSAGTRYPEQFF. Drawing the rest from reference TRBV9 and TRBJ2-1, the complete variable domain is DSGVTQTPKHLITATGQRVTLRCSPRSGDLSVYWYQQSLDQGLQFLIQYYNGEERAKGNILERFSAQQFPDLHSELNLSSLELGDSALYFCASSAGTRYPEQFFGPGTRLTVL.

This clone was observed a single time. The V and J genes are TRBV18 and TRBJ1-1, with D unresolved. CDR1 is KGHSH, CDR2 LQKENI, per germline. Trimming shortened V by 0 bases and J by 7 bases, and 18 bases separated the two germline ends. This CDR3 has 16 amino acids. The CDR3 DNA reads TGTGCCAGCTCACCACCGAGCCAGCGATCAATTGGTGAAGCTTTCTTT. Residues: CASSPPSQRSIGEAFF.

The chain employs TRBV18 and TRBJ2-1; 14 nucleotides line up with TRBD2. V trimming: 3 bases; J trimming: 9 bases; junction bases outside the gene matches: 4. Germline lookup yields CDR1 KGHSH and CDR2 LQKENI. The CDR3 has 15 residues. The CDR3 region is CASSPGLAGVTEQFF. The CDR3 DNA sequence: TGTGCCAGCTCACCGGGACTAGCGGGAGTAACTGAGCAGTTCTTC.

This chain links TRBV27 with TRBJ2-4; 7 bases are a match to TRBD1. Trimming removed 4 bases from V and 5 bases from J; junction bases left unmatched: 11. Germline V CDR1 and CDR2: MNHEY, SMNVEV (reference sequence). This CDR3 has 16 amino acids. The CDR3 DNA is TGTGCCAGCAGTTCCCCCGGACAGGTGGGGGAAAACATTCAGTACTTC. Translation gives CASSSPGQVGENIQYF.

The gene calls are TRBV27 and TRBJ2-2; 10 nucleotides match TRBD2. With 6 bases clipped from V and 5 bases from J, the junction kept 12 bases outside the gene matches. From germline, CDR1 is MNHEY and CDR2 SMNVEV (reference sequence). This CDR3 has 17 residues. CDR3 nucleotides: TGTGCCAGCAGAGGACTAGCGGTACATGGGGGGACCGGGGAGCTGTTTTTT. This gives the protein CASRGLAVHGGTGELFF.

This chain links TRBV2 with TRBJ2-7; TRBD2 is a possible D gene (5 bases). This CDR3 is built from 13 residues. Germline CDR1 reads SNHLY; CDR2 reads FYNNEI. With 7 bases removed from V and 0 bases from J, the gap between germline ends came to 10 bases. The CDR3 protein is CASTRRSSYEQYF. The DNA for the CDR3 is TGTGCCAGCACTAGGAGGAGCTCCTACGAGCAGTACTTC.